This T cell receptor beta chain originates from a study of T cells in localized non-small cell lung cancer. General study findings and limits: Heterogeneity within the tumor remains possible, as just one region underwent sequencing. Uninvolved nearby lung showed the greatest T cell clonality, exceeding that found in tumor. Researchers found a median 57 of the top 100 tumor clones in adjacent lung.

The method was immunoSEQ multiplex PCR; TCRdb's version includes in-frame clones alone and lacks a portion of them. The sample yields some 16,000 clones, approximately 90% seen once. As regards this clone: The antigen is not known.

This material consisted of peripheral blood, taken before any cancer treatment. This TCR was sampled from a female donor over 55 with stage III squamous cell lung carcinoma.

The CDR3 loop reads CASSLLAGENQQYF. The CDR3 DNA follows: TGTGCCAGCAGCTTACTCGCGGGGGAGAATCAGCAGTACTTC. The chain joins TRBV5-5 to TRBJ2-7, with 7 bases lining up with TRBD2. Germline trimming cut 2 bases from V and 8 bases from J; bases unmatched to any gene: 10. Germline V gives CDR1 SGHKS, CDR2 YYEKEE (reference sequence). This CDR3 has 14 amino acids.